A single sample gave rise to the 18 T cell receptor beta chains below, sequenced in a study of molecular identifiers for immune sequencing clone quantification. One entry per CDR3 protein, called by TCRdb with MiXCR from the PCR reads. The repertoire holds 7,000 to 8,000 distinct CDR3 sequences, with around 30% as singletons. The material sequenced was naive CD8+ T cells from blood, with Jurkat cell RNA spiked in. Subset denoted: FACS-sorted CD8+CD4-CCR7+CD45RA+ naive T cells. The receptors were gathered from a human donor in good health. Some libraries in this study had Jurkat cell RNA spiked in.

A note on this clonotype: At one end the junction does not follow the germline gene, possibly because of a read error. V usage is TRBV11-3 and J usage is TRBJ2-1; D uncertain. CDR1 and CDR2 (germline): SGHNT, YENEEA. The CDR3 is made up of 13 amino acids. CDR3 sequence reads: CASSLARANEQIF. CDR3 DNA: TGTGCCAGCAGCTTAGCTAGGGCCAATGAGCAGATCTTC. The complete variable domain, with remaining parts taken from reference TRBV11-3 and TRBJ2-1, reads EAGVVQSPRYKIIEKKQPVAFWCNPISGHNTLYWYLQNLGQGPELLIRYENEEAVDDSQLPKDRFSAERLKGVDSTLKIQPAELGDSAVYLCASSLARANEQIFGPGTRLTVL.

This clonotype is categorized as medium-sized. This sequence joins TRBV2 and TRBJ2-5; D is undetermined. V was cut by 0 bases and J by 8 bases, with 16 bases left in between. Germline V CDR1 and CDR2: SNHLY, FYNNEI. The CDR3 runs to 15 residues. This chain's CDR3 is CASSEAESRDITQYF. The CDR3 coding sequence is TGTGCCAGCAGTGAAGCCGAGTCCCGAGACATAACCCAGTACTTC.

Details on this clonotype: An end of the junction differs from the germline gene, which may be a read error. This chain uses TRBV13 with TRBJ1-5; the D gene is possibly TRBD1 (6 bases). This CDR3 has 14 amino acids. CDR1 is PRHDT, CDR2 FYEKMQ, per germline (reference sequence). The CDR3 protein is CACSRGQSNQPQHF. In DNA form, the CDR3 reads TGTGCCTGCAGCCGAGGACAGTCGAATCAGCCCCAGCATTTT.

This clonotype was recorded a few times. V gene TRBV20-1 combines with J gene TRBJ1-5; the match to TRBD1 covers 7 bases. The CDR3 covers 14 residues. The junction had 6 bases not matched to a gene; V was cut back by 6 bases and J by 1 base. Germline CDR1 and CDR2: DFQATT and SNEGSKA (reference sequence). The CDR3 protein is CSAPGQKSNQPQHF. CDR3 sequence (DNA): TGCAGTGCCCCGGGACAGAAAAGCAATCAGCCCCAGCATTTT.

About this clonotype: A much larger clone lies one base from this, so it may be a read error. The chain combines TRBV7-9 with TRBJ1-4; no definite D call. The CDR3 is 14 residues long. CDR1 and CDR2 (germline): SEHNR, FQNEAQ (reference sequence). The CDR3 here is CASSLVATNDKLFF. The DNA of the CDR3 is TGTGCCAGCAGCTTAGTCGCAACTAATGATAAACTGTTTTTT.

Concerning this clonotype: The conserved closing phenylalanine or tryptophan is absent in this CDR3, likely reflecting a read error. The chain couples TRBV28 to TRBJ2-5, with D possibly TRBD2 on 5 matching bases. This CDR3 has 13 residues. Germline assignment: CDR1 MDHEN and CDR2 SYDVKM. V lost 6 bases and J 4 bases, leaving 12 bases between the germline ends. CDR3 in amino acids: CASSTPGRETQYS. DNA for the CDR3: TGTGCCAGCAGCACACCGGGAAGAGAGACCCAGTACTCC.

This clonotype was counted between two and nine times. CDR3 residues: CSARVRSSSYNSPLHF. CDR3 nucleotide sequence: TGCAGTGCTAGAGTCAGATCAAGCTCCTATAATTCACCCCTCCACTTT. J is TRBJ1-6 and V is TRBV20-1; D is unresolved. Between the trimmed V and J ends, which lost 1 base and 0 bases, there was a span of 10 bases. CDR1 is DFQATT, CDR2 SNEGSKA, per germline (reference sequence). The CDR3 is 16 residues long.

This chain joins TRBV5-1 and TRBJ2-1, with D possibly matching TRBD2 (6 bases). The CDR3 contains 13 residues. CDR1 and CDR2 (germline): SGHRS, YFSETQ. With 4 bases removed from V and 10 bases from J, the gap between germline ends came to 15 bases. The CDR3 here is CASSPGWGVEQFF. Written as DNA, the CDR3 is TGCGCCAGCAGCCCTGGCTGGGGGGTCGAGCAGTTCTTC.

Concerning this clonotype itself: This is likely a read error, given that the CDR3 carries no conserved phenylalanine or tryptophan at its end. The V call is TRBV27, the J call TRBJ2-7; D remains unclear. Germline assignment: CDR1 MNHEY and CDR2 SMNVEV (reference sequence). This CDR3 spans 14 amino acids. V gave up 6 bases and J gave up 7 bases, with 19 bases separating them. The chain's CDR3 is CASRNYEARSEQYL. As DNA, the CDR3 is TGTGCCAGCAGAAACTACGAGGCAAGGTCTGAGCAGTACCTC.

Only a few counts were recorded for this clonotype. CDR3 region: CASSLSGTYEQYF. CDR3 bases: TGTGCCAGCAGTTTGTCCGGAACCTACGAGCAGTACTTC. The genes are TRBV28 and TRBJ2-7; no firm D call. Trimming took 3 bases from V and 2 from J, leaving 8 bases between them. The CDR3 totals 13 residues. From germline, CDR1 is MDHEN and CDR2 SYDVKM.

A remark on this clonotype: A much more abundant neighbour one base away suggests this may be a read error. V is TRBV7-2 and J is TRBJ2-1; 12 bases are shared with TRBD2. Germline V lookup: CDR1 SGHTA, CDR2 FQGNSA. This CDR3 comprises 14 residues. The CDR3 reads CASSSGTSGLEQSF. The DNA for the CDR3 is TGTGCCAGCAGCTCCGGGACTAGCGGGCTTGAGCAGTCCTTC.

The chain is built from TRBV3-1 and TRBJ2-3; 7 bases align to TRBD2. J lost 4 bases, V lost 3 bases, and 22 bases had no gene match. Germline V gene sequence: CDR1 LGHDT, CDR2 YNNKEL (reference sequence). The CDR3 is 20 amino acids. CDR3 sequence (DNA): TGTGCCAGCAGCCATTATAATTCGGGGAGTCTTGGCGGGAGACCAGATACGCAGTATTTT. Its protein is CASSHYNSGSLGGRPDTQYF.

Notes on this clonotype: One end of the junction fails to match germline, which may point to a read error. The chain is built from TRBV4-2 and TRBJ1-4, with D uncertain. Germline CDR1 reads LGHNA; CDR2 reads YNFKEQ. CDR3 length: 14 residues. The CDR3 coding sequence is TGTGCCAGCAGCCAAGACCCGGGTGGGGAAAAACTGATTTTT. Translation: CASSQDPGGEKLIF.

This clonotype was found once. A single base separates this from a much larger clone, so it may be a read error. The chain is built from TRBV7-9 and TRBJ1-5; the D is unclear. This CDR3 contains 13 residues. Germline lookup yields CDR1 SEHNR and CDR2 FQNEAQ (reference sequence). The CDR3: CASSPDGDQPQQF. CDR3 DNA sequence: TGTGCCAGCAGCCCCGACGGGGATCAGCCCCAGCAATTT.

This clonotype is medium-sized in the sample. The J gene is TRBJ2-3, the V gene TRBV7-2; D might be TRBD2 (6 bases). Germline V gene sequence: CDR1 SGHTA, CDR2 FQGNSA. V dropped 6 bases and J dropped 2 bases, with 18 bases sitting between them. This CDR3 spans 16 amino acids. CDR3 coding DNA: TGTGCCAGCAGTCCCGGGACTTTAGTCCCCACAGATACGCAGTATTTT. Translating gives CASSPGTLVPTDTQYF.

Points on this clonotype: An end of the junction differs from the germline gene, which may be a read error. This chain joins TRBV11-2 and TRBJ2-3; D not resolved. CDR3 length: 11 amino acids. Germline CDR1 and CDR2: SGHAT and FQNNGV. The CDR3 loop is CASSLGDAQYF. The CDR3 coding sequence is TGTGCCAGCAGCTTAGGAGATGCGCAGTATTTT.

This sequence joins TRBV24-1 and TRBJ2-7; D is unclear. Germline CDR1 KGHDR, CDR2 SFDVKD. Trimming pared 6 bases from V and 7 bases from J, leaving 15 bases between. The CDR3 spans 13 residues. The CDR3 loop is CATSQVDSEEQYF. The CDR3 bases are TGTGCCACCAGTCAGGTCGATTCGGAGGAGCAGTACTTC.

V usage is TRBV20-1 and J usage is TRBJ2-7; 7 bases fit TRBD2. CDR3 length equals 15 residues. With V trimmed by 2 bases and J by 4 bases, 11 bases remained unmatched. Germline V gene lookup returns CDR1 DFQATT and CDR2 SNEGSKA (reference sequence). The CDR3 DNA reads TGCAGTGCTAGATTCCATCGTAGCGGGCTGTACGAGCAGTACTTC. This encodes CSARFHRSGLYEQYF.